This T cell receptor beta chain was identified during a study of blood T cell repertoires in COVID-19. The ends were cut back, 7 bases at V and 2 bases at J, with 12 bases in the middle. The CDR3 consists of 13 residues. Germline values: CDR1 KGHSY, CDR2 FQNENV. Individuals aged about 18 to 90 years were recruited from approximately 22 US areas. This table comes from immunoSEQ multiplex PCR, and its TCRdb copy is limited to in-frame clones, with some not included. The sample lists some 310,000 clones, 85% to 90% seen once, with roughly a tenth in the top ten. This receptor was identified in a woman aged 25 to 39 who had recovered from COVID-19. The rearrangement joins TRBV16 to TRBJ2-7; tentatively, D is TRBD1 (6 bases). Sequencing was performed on PBMCs or T cells enriched from blood (not recorded which). DNA for the CDR3: TGTGCCAGCAACCCAGGGGTTACCTACGAGCAGTACTTC. Protein sequence: CASNPGVTYEQYF. Complete variable domain (other parts from reference TRBV16 and TRBJ2-7): GEEVAQTPKHLVRGEGQKAKLYCAPIKGHSYVFWYQQVLKNEFKFLISFQNENVFDETGMPKERFSAKCLPNSPCSLEIQATKLEDSAVYFCASNPGVTYEQYFGPGTRLTVT.